This entry describes one TCR beta chain. Trimming pared 1 base from V and 2 bases from J, leaving 15 bases between. The CDR3 sequence is 17 residues long. The V gene's germline CDR1 is SEHNR and CDR2 FQNEAQ (reference sequence). The data derive from a study of T cells in Graves' hyperthyroidism and ophthalmopathy. TCR beta CDR3 regions were amplified from RNA transcripts. A first-round RT-PCR of the TCR CDR3 used the HTBI primer set. TCRdb reanalysed the multiplex PCR reads using MiXCR and keeps one entry per CDR3 protein. This sample has 500,000 to 650,000 distinct CDR3 sequences, with roughly a sixth found just once.

V and J are TRBV7-9 and TRBJ1-3; D call uncertain. The specimen was blood. This receptor was identified in a woman under 30 with Graves' ophthalmopathy. CDR3 in amino acids: CASSLVMSSGAGNTIYF. The CDR3 coding sequence is TGTGCCAGCAGCTTAGTCATGTCTAGCGGGGCTGGAAACACCATATATTTT.